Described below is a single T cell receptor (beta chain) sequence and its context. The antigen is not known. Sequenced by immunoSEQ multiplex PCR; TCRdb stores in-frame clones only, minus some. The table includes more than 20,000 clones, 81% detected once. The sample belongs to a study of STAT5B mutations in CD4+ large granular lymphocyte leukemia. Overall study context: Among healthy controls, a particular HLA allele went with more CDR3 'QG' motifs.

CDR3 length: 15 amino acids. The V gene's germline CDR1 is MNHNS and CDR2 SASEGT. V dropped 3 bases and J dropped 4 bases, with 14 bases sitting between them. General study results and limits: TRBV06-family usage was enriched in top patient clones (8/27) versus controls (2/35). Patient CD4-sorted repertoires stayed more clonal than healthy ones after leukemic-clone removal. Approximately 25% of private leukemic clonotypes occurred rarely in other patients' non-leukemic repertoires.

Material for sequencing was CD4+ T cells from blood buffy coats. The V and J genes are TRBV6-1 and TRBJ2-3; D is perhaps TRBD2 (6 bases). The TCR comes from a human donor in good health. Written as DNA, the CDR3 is TGTGCCAGCAGTGAGGGGGGAGGTTTCGCAGATACGCAGTATTTT. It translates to CASSEGGGFADTQYF.